The T cell receptor (beta chain) described here comes from a study of cytomegalovirus exposure and HLA in healthy donors. 60 Vbeta and 13 Jbeta primers were used in PCR. Sequencing was performed with immunoSEQ multiplex PCR; in TCRdb, only in-frame clones are kept and a portion is missing. The repertoire holds 100,000 or so clones, with about 80% as singletons. CDR1 LGHNA and CDR2 YSLEER come from the germline V gene. V shed 0 bases and J shed 6 bases, with 12 bases lying between them. This CDR3 region has 15 residues. The rearrangement joins TRBV4-3 to TRBJ2-1, with a weak D call TRBD1 (6 bases). The TCR sequence derives from a woman in her 40s in good health and CMV-seronegative. The material sequenced was PBMCs. For the CDR3, the DNA is TGCGCCAGCAGCCAAGATCGGGCAGGGGTCAATGAGCAGTTCTTC. Protein product: CASSQDRAGVNEQFF.